This T cell receptor (beta chain) emerged from a study of CD8 T cells in ankylosing spondylitis. TCRdb redid the calling of the 5' RACE reads with MiXCR, one entry per CDR3 protein. The sample contains about 35,000 distinct CDR3 sequences, 2.5% to 3.5% of which appear only once. Ten or more counts support this clonotype. The antigen is undetermined. Study-wide findings and caveats: Matched ankylosing spondylitis synovial fluid reportedly contained a significantly enriched population of disease-linked clones.

Sequencing used blood, either unsorted or a sorted T cell fraction (not recorded which). This TCR came from a male donor with ankylosing spondylitis or in good health (not recorded which).

CDR3 sequence reads: CASSGGPTGNEQFF. The CDR3 DNA is TGTGCCAGCAGCGGGGGGCCGACGGGCAATGAGCAGTTCTTC. The J gene is TRBJ2-1, the V gene TRBV9; a possible D gene is TRBD1 (6 bases). Germline CDR1 and CDR2: SGDLS and YYNGEE. Trimming removed 3 bases from V and 6 bases from J, with 13 bases in between. The CDR3 is 14 amino acids.